The text below deals with one TCR beta chain. Antigen specificity is unknown. These data originate in a study of graft-versus-host responses after intestinal transplantation. Looking at the study overall: Every recipient had anti-thymocyte globulin induction and three to four years of tacrolimus plus steroids. General study points: Detection of GvH clones occurred in recipient marrow, and some had their first appearance in ileum or blood. The study associated peak circulating GvH clone levels with early post-transplant HvG declines. Allograft clonal ratios (graft-versus-host to host-versus-graft) were high in patients who had graft-donor T cell macrochimerism.

Using immunoSEQ multiplex PCR, the repertoire was profiled, and TCRdb retains in-frame clones only, with some absent. The sample includes roughly 73,000 clones, more than 75% of them seen just once. This clonotype originated in a human donor who was the organ donor for an intestinal transplant. Sequencing used unstimulated CD8+ T cells sorted from spleen or lymph node cells, obtained before transplant.

For the CDR3, the DNA is TGTGCCAGCAGCCCCGCAGGGTTGGGCTATGGCTACACCTTC. Its translation: CASSPAGLGYGYTF. The genes are TRBV14 and TRBJ1-2, with D tentatively TRBD1 (5 bases). V was shortened by 4 bases and J by 4 bases, with 13 bases between the two germline ends. The CDR3 sequence is 14 residues long. Germline V lookup: CDR1 SGHDN, CDR2 FVKESK.